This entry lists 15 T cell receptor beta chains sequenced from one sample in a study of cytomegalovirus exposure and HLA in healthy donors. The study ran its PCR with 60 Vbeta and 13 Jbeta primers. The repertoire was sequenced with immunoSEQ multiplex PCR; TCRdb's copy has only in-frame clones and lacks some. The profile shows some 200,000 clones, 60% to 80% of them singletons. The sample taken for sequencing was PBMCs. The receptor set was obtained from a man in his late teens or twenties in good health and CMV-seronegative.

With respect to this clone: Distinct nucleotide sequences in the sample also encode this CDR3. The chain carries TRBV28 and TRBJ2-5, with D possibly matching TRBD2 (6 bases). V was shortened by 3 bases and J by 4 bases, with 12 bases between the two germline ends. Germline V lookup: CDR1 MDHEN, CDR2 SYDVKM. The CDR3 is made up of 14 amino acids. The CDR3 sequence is CASSLLGGVETQYF. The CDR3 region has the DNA TGTGCCAGCAGTTTGTTGGGAGGAGTAGAGACCCAGTACTTC.

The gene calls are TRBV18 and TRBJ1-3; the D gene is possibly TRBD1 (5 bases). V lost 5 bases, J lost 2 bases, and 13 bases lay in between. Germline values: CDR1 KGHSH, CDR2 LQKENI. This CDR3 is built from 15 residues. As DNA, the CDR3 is TGTGCCAGCTCAGAGAAGACAGTCACTGGAAACACCATATATTTT. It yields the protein CASSEKTVTGNTIYF.

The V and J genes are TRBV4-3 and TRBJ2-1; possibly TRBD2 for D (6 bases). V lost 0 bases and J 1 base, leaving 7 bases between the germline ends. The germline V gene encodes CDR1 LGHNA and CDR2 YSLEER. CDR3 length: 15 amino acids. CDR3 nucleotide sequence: TGCGCCAGCAGCCAAGAGACTAGATCCTACAATGAGCAGTTCTTC. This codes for CASSQETRSYNEQFF.

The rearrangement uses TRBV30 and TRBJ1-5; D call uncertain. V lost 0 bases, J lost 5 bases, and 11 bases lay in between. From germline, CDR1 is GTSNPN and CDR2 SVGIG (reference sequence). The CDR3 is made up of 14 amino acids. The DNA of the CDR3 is TGTGCCTGGAGTGTAACAGCAACGGATCAGCCCCAGCATTTT. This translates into CAWSVTATDQPQHF.

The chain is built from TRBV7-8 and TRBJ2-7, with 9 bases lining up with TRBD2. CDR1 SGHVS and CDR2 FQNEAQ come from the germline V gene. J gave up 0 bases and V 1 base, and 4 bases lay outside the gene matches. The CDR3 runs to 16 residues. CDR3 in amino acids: CASSLEGSGSSYEQYF. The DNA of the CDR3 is TGTGCCAGCAGCTTAGAGGGTAGCGGGAGCTCCTACGAGCAGTACTTC.

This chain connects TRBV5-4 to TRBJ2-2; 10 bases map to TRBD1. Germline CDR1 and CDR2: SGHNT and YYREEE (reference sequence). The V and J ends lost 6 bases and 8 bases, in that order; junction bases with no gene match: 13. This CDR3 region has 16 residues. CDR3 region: CASTPLTGGSTGELFF. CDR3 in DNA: TGTGCCAGCACCCCTTTGACAGGGGGCTCGACTGGGGAGCTGTTTTTT.

CDR3 protein: CAWSLQGYGYTF. CDR3 nucleotides: TGTGCCTGGAGTCTTCAGGGATATGGCTACACCTTC. The V call is TRBV30, the J call TRBJ1-2, with D possibly TRBD1 on 5 matching bases. V gave up 2 bases and J gave up 5 bases, with 9 bases separating them. Germline V gene lookup returns CDR1 GTSNPN and CDR2 SVGIG (reference sequence). The CDR3 loop spans 12 amino acids.

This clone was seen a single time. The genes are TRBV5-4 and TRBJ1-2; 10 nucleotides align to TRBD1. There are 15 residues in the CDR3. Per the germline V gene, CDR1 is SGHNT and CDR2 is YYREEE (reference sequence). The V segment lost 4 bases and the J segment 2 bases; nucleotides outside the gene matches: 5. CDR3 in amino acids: CASSHPGQGNYGYTF. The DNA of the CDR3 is TGTGCCAGCAGCCATCCGGGACAGGGGAACTATGGCTACACCTTC.

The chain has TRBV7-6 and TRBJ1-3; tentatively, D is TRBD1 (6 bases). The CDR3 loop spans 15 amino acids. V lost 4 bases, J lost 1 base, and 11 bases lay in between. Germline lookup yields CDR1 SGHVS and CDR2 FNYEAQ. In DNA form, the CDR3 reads TGTGCCAGCAGCTCCTCCACAGGGTCTGGAAACACCATATATTTT. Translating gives CASSSSTGSGNTIYF.

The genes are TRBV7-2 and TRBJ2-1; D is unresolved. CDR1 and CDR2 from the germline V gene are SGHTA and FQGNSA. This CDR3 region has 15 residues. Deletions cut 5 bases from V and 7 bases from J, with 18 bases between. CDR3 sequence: CASSRQVSNLNEQFF. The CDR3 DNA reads TGTGCCAGCAGCCGGCAGGTCTCGAACCTAAATGAGCAGTTCTTC.

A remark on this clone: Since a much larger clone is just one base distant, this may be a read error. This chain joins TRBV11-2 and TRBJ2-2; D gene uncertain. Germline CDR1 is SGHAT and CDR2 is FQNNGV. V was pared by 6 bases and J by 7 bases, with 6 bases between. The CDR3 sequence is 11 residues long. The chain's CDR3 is CASSFLGELFF. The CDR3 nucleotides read TGTGCCAGCAGTTTCCTCGGGGAGCTGTTTTTT.

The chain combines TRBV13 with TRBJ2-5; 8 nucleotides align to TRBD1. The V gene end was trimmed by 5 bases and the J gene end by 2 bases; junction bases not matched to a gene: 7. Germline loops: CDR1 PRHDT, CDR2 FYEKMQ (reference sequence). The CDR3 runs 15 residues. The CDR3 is CASSPHGQGQETQYF. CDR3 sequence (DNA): TGTGCCAGCAGCCCCCATGGACAGGGACAAGAGACCCAGTACTTC.

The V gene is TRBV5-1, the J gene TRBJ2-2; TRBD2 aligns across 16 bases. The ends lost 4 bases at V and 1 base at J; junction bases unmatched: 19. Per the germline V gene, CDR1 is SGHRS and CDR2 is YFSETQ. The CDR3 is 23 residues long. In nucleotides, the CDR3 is TGCGCCAGCAGCCCTAAGGGACGTAAGGGACTAGCGGGAGGGCCGGGGAACACCGGGGAGCTGTTTTTT. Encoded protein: CASSPKGRKGLAGGPGNTGELFF.

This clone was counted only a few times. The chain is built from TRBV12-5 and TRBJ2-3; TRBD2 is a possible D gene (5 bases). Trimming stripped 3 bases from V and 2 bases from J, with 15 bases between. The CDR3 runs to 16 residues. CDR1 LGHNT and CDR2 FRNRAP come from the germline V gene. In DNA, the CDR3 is TGTGCTAGTGGTTTAGCCGCTAGCTCACACACAGATACGCAGTATTTT. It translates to CASGLAASSHTDTQYF. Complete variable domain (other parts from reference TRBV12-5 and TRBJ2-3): DARVTQTPRHKVTEMGQEVTMRCQPILGHNTVFWYRQTMMQGLELLAYFRNRAPLDDSGMPKDRFSAEMPDATLATLKIQPSEPRDSAVYFCASGLAASSHTDTQYFGPGTRLTVL.

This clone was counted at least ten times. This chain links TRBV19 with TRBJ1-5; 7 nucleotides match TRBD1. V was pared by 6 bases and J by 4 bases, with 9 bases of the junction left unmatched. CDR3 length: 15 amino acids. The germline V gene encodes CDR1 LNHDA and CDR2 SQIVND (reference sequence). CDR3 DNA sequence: TGTGCCAGTAGAACTCCGGGACAGCCAAATCAGCCCCAGCATTTT. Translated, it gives CASRTPGQPNQPQHF.